Included here is one T cell receptor (beta chain) sequence, with context. Antigen: not known. The read halts 3 residues ahead of the CDR3 end, with the missing end drawn from the germline J gene. This specimen includes other DNA sequences encoding the same CDR3. This entry is derived from a study of T cell clonality in common variable immunodeficiency. The study, taken as a whole, reports: Compared with healthy controls, CVID subjects showed increased TCRbeta clonality, mostly in about a third.

Libraries were prepared by immunoSEQ multiplex PCR; TCRdb keeps only in-frame clonotypes and omits some of them. This repertoire holds some 40,000 clones, and none appear only once. Germline CDR1 KGHSH, CDR2 LQKENI. This CDR3 spans 16 amino acids. Germline trimming cut 4 bases from V and 0 bases from J; bases unmatched to any gene: 6. This clonotype was obtained from a person between 18 and 75 years old in good health. Sample: peripheral blood mononuclear cells. The J gene is TRBJ1-3, the V gene TRBV18; 7 bases align to TRBD1. The sequenced CDR3 bases are TGTGCCAGCTCACAGACAGGGCTCTCCTCTGGAAACACC. Protein sequence: CASSQTGLSSGNT. The full CDR3 protein is CASSQTGLSSGNTIYF.